The rows below give T cell receptor beta chains drawn from one sample of a study of T-cell memory formation after mild COVID-19. In TCRdb, the 5' RACE reads were re-called with MiXCR into one record per CDR3 protein. The sample includes hundreds of thousands of distinct CDR3 sequences, approximately 23% seen only once; the top ten take around 12%. What was sequenced was PBMCs or a T cell subset sorted from them (not recorded which). Receptors were obtained from an adult woman who had mild COVID-19 (a few samples of this study predate the infection). Cell type and time point are not known. Both conserved end residues are part of each CDR3. A D gene is named only where the DNA matches it firmly. Some rows mark clone size as missing; the rest say once, few, many or name a class of expanded clone.

d_call,j_call,v_call,clone_size,cdr3_aa,cdr3_nt
TRBD2,TRBJ2-5,TRBV7-2,few,CASSPRTSGRAGGETQYF,TGTGCCAGCAGCCCTCGGACTAGCGGGAGGGCCGGAGGGGAGACCCAGTACTTC
TRBD1,TRBJ2-7,TRBV5-1,-,CASSWTGQGYEQYF,TGCGCCAGCAGCTGGACGGGACAGGGCTACGAGCAGTACTTC
-,TRBJ2-7,TRBV7-2,-,CASSRGPPTYEQYF,TGTGCCAGCTCTCGGGGGCCCCCCACCTACGAGCAGTACTTC
TRBD2,TRBJ2-1,TRBV5-1,-,CASSLAGTSRNEQFF,TGCGCCAGCAGCTTGGCCGGGACTAGCCGCAATGAGCAGTTCTTC
TRBD2,TRBJ2-5,TRBV15,few,CATSSSGSFQETQYF,TGTGCCACCAGCAGTAGCGGGAGCTTTCAAGAGACCCAGTACTTC
-,TRBJ1-1,TRBV6-5,-,CASSLSSSGASMNTEAFF,TGTGCCAGCAGTTTATCTTCTTCGGGGGCATCTATGAACACTGAAGCTTTCTTT
-,TRBJ1-2,TRBV7-9,-,CASSLDEVSADGYTF,TGTGCCAGCAGCTTAGACGAGGTTTCGGCGGATGGCTACACCTTC
TRBD1,TRBJ1-2,TRBV6-6,-,CANKTADRGATRSYGYTF,TGTGCCAACAAAACCGCCGACAGGGGGGCCACTAGGTCCTATGGCTACACCTTC
-,TRBJ2-1,TRBV20-1,-,CSARDWGNEQFF,TGCAGTGCTAGAGATTGGGGGAATGAGCAGTTCTTC
TRBD2,TRBJ2-5,TRBV27,few,CASSVLWGGQETQYF,TGTGCCAGCAGCGTTCTTTGGGGGGGCCAAGAGACCCAGTACTTC
-,TRBJ2-7,TRBV6-2/TRBV6-3,few,CASSYRDIVTEQYF,TGTGCCAGCAGTTACCGGGACATCGTAACCGAGCAGTACTTC
-,TRBJ2-4,TRBV3-1,-,CASSQGNAANIQYF,TGTGCCAGCAGCCAAGGAAATGCAGCAAACATTCAGTACTTC
-,TRBJ1-3,TRBV11-2,-,CASSLAGRGPVSGNTIYF,TGTGCCAGCAGCTTAGCTGGCAGGGGCCCTGTGTCTGGAAACACCATATATTTT
-,TRBJ1-2,TRBV29-1,once,CSVPTDPIGGYTF,TGCAGCGTTCCGACGGACCCAATTGGGGGCTACACCTTC
-,TRBJ2-5,TRBV12-3/TRBV12-4,few,CASSLTRREETQYF,TGTGCCAGCAGTTTGACCCGGAGGGAAGAGACCCAGTACTTC
-,TRBJ1-1,TRBV5-1,-,CASSLAWFLNTEAFF,TGCGCCAGCAGCTTGGCATGGTTCTTGAACACTGAAGCTTTCTTT
-,TRBJ2-2,TRBV7-9,-,CASSSRPGDRANTGELFF,TGTGCCAGCAGCTCTCGACCGGGGGATAGAGCGAACACCGGGGAGCTGTTTTTT
-,TRBJ1-1,TRBV7-9,-,CASSAPDLMKTEAFF,TGTGCCAGCAGCGCGCCAGATCTGATGAAAACTGAAGCTTTCTTT
TRBD1,TRBJ2-3,TRBV24-1,few,CATSDSPRQGFTDTQYF,TGTGCCACCAGTGATTCGCCGAGACAGGGGTTCACAGATACGCAGTATTTT
TRBD2,TRBJ2-1,TRBV7-2,-,CASSLVVLAGHNEQFF,TGTGCCAGCAGCTTAGTAGTACTAGCGGGACACAATGAGCAGTTCTTC
-,TRBJ1-2,TRBV11-2,-,CASSLETGALYGYTF,TGTGCCAGCAGCTTAGAGACAGGTGCTTTGTATGGCTACACCTTC
TRBD2,TRBJ2-7,TRBV7-9,-,CASSWNGRALYEQYF,TGTGCCAGCAGCTGGAACGGGAGGGCCCTCTACGAGCAGTACTTC
TRBD1,TRBJ2-7,TRBV2,-,CASSVRRTGVSYEQYF,TGTGCCAGCAGTGTCCGGAGGACAGGGGTTTCCTACGAGCAGTACTTC